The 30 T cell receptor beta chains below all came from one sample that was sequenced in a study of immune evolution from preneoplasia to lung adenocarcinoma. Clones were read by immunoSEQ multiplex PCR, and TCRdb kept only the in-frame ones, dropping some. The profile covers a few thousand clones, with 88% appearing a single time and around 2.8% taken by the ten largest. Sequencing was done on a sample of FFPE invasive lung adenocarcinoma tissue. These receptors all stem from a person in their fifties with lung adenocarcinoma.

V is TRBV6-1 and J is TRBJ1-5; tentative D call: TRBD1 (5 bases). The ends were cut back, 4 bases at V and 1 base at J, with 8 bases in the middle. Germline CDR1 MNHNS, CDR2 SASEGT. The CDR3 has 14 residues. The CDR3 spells CASSGDLSNQPQHF. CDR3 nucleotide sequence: TGTGCCAGCAGTGGGGACCTGAGCAATCAGCCCCAGCATTTT.

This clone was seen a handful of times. CDR3 bases: TGTGCCACCAGCGGCGACAGGGGGGCAAATACTGAAGCTTTCTTT. This encodes CATSGDRGANTEAFF. The chain joins TRBV15 to TRBJ1-1, with 9 nucleotides matching TRBD1. Germline CDR1 reads LNHNV; CDR2 reads YYDKDF (reference sequence). The CDR3 extends over 15 amino acids. With 5 bases clipped from V and 5 bases from J, the junction kept 9 bases outside the gene matches.

In nucleotides, the CDR3 is TGTGCCAGCAGTGGAGGGTTAACACGGGAGCTGTTTTTT. It specifies CASSGGLTRELFF. This chain links TRBV2 with TRBJ2-2; a weak D match, TRBD2 (5 bases). Germline V gene sequence: CDR1 SNHLY, CDR2 FYNNEI. V gave up 4 bases and J gave up 9 bases, with 12 bases separating them. This CDR3 is 13 amino acids long.

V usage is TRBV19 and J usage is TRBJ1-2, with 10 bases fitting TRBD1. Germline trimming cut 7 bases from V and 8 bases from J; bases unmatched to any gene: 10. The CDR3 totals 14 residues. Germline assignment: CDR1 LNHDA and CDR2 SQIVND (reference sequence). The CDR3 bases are TGTGCCAGTACCTCAACCGGGACAGGGGTCGGCTACACCTTC. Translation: CASTSTGTGVGYTF.

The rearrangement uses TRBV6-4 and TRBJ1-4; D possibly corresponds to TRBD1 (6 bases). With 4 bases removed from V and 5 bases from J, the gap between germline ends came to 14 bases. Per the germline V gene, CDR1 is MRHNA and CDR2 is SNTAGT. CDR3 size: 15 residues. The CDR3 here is CASSVSPGQNEKLFF. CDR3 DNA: TGTGCCAGCAGTGTGAGCCCCGGACAGAATGAAAAACTGTTTTTT.

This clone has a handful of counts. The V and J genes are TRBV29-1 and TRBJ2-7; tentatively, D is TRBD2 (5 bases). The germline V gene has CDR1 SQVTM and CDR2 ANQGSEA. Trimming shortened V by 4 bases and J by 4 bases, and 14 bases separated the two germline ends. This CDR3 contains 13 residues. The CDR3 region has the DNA TGCAGCGTTGGGGAGACTAACTATTACGAGCAGTACTTC. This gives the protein CSVGETNYYEQYF.

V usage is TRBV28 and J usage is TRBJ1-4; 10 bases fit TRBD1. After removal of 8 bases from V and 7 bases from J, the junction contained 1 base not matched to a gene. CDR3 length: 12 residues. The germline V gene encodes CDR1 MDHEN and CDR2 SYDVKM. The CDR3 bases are TGTGCCAGCGACAGGGGGCGTGAAAAACTGTTTTTT. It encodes CASDRGREKLFF.

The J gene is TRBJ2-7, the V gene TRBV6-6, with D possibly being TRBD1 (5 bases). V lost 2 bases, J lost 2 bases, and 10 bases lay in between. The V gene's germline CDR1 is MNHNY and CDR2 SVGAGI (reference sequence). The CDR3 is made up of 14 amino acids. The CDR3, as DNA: TGTGCCAGCAGTTACGACGCGACAGCCTACGAGCAGTACTTC. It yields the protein CASSYDATAYEQYF.

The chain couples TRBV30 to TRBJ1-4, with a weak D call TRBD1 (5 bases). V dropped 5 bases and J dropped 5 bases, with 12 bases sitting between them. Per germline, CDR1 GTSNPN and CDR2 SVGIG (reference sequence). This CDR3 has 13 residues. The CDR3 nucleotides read TGTGCCTGGCACGGGGCATGGAATGAAAAACTGTTTTTT. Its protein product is CAWHGAWNEKLFF.

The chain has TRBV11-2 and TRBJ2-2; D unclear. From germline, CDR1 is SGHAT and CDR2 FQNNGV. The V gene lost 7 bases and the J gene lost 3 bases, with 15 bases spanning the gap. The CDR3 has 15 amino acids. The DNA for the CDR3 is TGTGCCAGCACCCTAAGACTGGAATACACCGGGGAGCTGTTTTTT. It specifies CASTLRLEYTGELFF.

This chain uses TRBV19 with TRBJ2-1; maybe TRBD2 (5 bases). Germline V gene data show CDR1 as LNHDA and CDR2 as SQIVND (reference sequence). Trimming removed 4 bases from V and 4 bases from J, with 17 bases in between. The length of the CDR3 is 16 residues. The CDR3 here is CASSTRRAGNYNEQFF. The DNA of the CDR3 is TGTGCCAGTAGTACCCGCCGGGCGGGCAATTACAATGAGCAGTTCTTC.

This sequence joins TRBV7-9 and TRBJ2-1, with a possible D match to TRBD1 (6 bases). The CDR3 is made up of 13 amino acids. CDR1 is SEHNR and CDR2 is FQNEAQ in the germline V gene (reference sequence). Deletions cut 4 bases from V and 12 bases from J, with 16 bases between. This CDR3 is CASSSIDRRVQFF. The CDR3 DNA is TGTGCCAGCAGCTCCATCGACAGGAGAGTGCAGTTCTTC.

The CDR3: CASSFTGLKTQYF. The CDR3 bases are TGTGCCAGCAGTTTTACTGGTTTAAAGACCCAGTACTTC. The V call is TRBV28, the J call TRBJ2-5; D gene unclear. With 3 bases removed from V and 6 bases from J, the gap between germline ends came to 11 bases. This CDR3 spans 13 amino acids. Germline V CDR1 and CDR2: MDHEN, SYDVKM.

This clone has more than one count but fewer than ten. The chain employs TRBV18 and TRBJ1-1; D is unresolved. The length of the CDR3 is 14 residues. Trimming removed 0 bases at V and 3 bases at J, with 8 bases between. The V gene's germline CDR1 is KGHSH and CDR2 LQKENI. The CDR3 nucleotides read TGTGCCAGCTCACCACCGGACCAACACACTGAAGCTTTCTTT. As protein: CASSPPDQHTEAFF.

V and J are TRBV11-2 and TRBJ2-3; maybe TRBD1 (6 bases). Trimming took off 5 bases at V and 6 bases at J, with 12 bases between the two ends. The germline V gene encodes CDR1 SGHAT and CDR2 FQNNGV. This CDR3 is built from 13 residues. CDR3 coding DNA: TGTGCCAGCAGCCTCGCCCAGGGGGATACGCAGTATTTT. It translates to CASSLAQGDTQYF.

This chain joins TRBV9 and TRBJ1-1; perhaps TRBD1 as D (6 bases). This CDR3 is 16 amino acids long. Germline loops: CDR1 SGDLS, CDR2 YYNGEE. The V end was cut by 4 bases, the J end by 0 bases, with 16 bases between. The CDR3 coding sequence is TGTGCCAGCAGCCGCGAGGGGGGGCGGGTGAACACTGAAGCTTTCTTT. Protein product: CASSREGGRVNTEAFF. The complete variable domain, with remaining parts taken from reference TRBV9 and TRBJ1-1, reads DSGVTQTPKHLITATGQRVTLRCSPRSGDLSVYWYQQSLDQGLQFLIQYYNGEERAKGNILERFSAQQFPDLHSELNLSSLELGDSALYFCASSREGGRVNTEAFFGQGTRLTVV.

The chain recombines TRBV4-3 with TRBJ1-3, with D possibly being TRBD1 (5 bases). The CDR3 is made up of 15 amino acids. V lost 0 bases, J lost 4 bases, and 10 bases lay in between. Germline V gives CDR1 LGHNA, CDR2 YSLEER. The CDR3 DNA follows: TGCGCCAGCAGCCAAGATGGGGCGAAGGGAAACACCATATATTTT. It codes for CASSQDGAKGNTIYF.

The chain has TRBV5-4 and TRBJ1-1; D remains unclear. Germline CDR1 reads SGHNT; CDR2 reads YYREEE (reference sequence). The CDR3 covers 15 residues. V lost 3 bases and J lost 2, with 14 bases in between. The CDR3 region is CASSSGSKVNTEAFF. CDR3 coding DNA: TGTGCCAGCAGCTCAGGTAGTAAGGTCAACACTGAAGCTTTCTTT.

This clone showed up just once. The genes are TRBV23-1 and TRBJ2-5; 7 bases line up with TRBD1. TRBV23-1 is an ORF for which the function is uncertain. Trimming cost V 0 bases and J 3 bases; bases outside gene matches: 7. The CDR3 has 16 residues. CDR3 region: CASSQSGVGTEETQYF. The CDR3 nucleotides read TGCGCCAGCAGTCAATCAGGGGTAGGGACAGAAGAGACCCAGTACTTC.

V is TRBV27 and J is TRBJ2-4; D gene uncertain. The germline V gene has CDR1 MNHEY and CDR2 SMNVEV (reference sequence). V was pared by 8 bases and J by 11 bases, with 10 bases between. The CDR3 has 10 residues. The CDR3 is CASPIRVQYF. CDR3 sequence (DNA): TGTGCCAGCCCCATTAGGGTTCAGTACTTC.

The CDR3 region is CASSLVPGASYEQYF. The CDR3 DNA reads as TGCGCCAGCAGCTTGGTTCCAGGTGCCTCCTACGAGCAGTACTTC. V gene TRBV5-1 combines with J gene TRBJ2-7; D unresolved. The CDR3 runs to 15 residues. Germline V gene sequence: CDR1 SGHRS, CDR2 YFSETQ. The germline V and J ends were trimmed by 0 bases and 0 bases, with 10 bases remaining between them.

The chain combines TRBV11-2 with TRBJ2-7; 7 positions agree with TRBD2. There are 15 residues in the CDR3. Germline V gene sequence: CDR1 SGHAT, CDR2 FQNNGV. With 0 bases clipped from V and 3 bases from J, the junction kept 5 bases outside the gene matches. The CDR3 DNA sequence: TGTGCCAGCAGCTTAGATTCTAGCGGATACTACGAGCAGTACTTC. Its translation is CASSLDSSGYYEQYF.

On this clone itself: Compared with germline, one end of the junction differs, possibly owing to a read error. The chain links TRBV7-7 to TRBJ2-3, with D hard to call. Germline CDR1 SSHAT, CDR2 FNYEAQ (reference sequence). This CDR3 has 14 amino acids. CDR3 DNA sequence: TGTGCTAGCAGCTTAGGGCCTAGCACAGATACGCAGTATTTT. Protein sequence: CASSLGPSTDTQYF.

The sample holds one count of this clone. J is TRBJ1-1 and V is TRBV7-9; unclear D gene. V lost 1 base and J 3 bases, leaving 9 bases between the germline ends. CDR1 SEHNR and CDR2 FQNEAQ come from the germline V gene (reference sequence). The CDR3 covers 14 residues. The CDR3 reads CASSLDGRHTEAFF. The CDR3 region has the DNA TGTGCCAGCAGCTTAGATGGGCGACACACTGAAGCTTTCTTT. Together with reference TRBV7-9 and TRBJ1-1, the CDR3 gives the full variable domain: DTGVSQNPRHKITKRGQNVTFRCDPISEHNRLYWYRQTLGQGPEFLTYFQNEAQLEKSRLLSDRFSAERPKGSFSTLEIQRTEQGDSAMYLCASSLDGRHTEAFFGQGTRLTVV.

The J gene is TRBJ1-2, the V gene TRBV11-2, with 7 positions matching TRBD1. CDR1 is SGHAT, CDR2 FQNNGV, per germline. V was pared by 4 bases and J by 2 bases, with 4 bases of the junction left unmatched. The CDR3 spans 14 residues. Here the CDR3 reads CASSSLTGNYGYTF. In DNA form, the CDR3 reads TGTGCCAGCAGCTCCCTGACAGGGAACTATGGCTACACCTTC.

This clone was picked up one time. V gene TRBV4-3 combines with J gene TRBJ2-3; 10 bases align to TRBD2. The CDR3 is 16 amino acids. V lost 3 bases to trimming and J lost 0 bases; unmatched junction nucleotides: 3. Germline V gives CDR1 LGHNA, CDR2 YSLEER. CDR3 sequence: CASSQNSGGSTDTQYF. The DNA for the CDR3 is TGCGCCAGCAGCCAGAATAGCGGGGGGAGCACAGATACGCAGTATTTT.

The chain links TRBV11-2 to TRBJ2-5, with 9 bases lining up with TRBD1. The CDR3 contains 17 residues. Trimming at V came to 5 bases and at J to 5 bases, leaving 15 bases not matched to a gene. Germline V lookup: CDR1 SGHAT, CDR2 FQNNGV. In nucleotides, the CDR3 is TGTGCCAGCAGCCCACCGGGACAGGGAGTTGGGAGGGAGACCCAGTACTTC. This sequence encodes CASSPPGQGVGRETQYF.

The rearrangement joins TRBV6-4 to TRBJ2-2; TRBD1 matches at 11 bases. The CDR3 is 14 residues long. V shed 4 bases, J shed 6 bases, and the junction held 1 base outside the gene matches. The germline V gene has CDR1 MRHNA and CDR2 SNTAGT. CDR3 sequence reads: CASSGTGGAGELFF. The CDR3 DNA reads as TGTGCCAGCAGTGGGACAGGGGGCGCCGGGGAGCTGTTTTTT.

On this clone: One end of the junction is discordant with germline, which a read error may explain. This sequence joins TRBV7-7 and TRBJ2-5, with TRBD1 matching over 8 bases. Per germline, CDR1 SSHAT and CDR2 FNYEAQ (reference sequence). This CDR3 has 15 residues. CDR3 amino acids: CASSSGPGQVETQYF. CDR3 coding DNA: TGTGCTAGCAGCTCGGGACCGGGACAGGTAGAGACCCAGTACTTC.

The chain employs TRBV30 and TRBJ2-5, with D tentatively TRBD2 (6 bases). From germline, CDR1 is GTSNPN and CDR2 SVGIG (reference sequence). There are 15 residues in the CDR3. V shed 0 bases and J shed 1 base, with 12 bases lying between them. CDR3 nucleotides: TGTGCCTGGAGTGTAGACTTCGGGGGCCAAGAGACCCAGTACTTC. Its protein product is CAWSVDFGGQETQYF.